These T cell receptor beta chains were read from a single sample in a study of OX40 agonist ivuxolimab in advanced cancers. Assay used: immunoSEQ multiplex PCR; TCRdb lists only in-frame clones, some missing. Among 55,000 to 70,000 clones listed, roughly 80% were seen once. The sequencing used CD4+ or CD8+ T cells sorted from blood, collected in a trial of the OX40 agonist ivuxolimab. The receptors stem from an adult with an advanced solid tumor such as melanoma, head and neck, liver or kidney cancer. Both conserved end residues are part of each CDR3. The D gene is left open where the match is weak. Part of the rows lack a size; the others show once, few, many or a class for expanded clones.

d_call: NA; j_call: TRBJ1-2; v_call: TRBV7-2; clone_size: NA; cdr3_aa: CASSSDGGGYGYTF; cdr3_nt: TGTGCCAGCAGCTCGGATGGAGGCGGGTATGGCTACACCTTC
d_call: NA; j_call: TRBJ2-3; v_call: TRBV5-6; clone_size: NA; cdr3_aa: CASSLFSTDTQYF; cdr3_nt: TGTGCCAGCAGCTTGTTCAGCACAGATACGCAGTATTTT
d_call: TRBD2; j_call: TRBJ2-5; v_call: TRBV10-3; clone_size: NA; cdr3_aa: CAISSSGQETQYF; cdr3_nt: TGTGCCATCAGCTCTAGCGGACAAGAGACCCAGTACTTC
d_call: NA; j_call: TRBJ1-5; v_call: TRBV6-5; clone_size: NA; cdr3_aa: CASHTPNQPQHF; cdr3_nt: TGTGCCAGCCATACCCCAAATCAGCCCCAGCATTTT
d_call: NA; j_call: TRBJ1-5; v_call: TRBV2; clone_size: NA; cdr3_aa: CASTIEGGNQPQHF; cdr3_nt: TGTGCCAGCACGATCGAAGGGGGCAATCAGCCCCAGCATTTT
d_call: NA; j_call: TRBJ1-2; v_call: TRBV2; clone_size: NA; cdr3_aa: CASSERGAFGYTF; cdr3_nt: TGTGCCAGCAGTGAACGGGGGGCGTTTGGCTACACCTTC
d_call: NA; j_call: TRBJ2-3; v_call: TRBV5-6; clone_size: NA; cdr3_aa: CASSGRDSFTDTQYF; cdr3_nt: TGTGCCAGCAGCGGTCGGGACTCCTTCACAGATACGCAGTATTTT
d_call: NA; j_call: TRBJ1-3; v_call: TRBV11-2; clone_size: NA; cdr3_aa: CASSLTRGFGSGNTIYF; cdr3_nt: TGTGCCAGCAGCCTTACCAGGGGTTTCGGCTCTGGAAACACCATATATTTT
d_call: NA; j_call: TRBJ1-6; v_call: TRBV7-2; clone_size: NA; cdr3_aa: CASSSTPGALPHNSPLHF; cdr3_nt: TGTGCCAGCAGCTCCACTCCGGGGGCCCTGCCTCATAATTCACCCCTCCACTTT
d_call: NA; j_call: TRBJ1-1; v_call: TRBV6-5; clone_size: NA; cdr3_aa: CASSQRQPNPEAFF; cdr3_nt: TGTGCCAGCAGCCAAAGACAACCCAACCCTGAAGCTTTCTTT
d_call: TRBD2; j_call: TRBJ2-2; v_call: TRBV7-9; clone_size: NA; cdr3_aa: CASSRGGSGTGELFF; cdr3_nt: TGTGCCAGCAGCCGGGGGGGCTCGGGCACCGGGGAGCTGTTTTTT
d_call: NA; j_call: TRBJ2-3; v_call: TRBV7-9; clone_size: NA; cdr3_aa: CASSLGNGFETDTQYF; cdr3_nt: TGTGCCAGCAGCTTGGGGAACGGATTTGAGACAGATACGCAGTATTTT
d_call: TRBD1; j_call: TRBJ1-4; v_call: TRBV6-5; clone_size: NA; cdr3_aa: CASSLIGTGYEKLFF; cdr3_nt: TGTGCCAGCAGTCTCATCGGGACAGGGTATGAAAAACTGTTTTTT
d_call: TRBD1; j_call: TRBJ2-7; v_call: TRBV29-1; clone_size: NA; cdr3_aa: CSAKQGAVGEQYF; cdr3_nt: TGCAGCGCAAAACAGGGGGCGGTTGGGGAGCAGTACTTC
d_call: TRBD1; j_call: TRBJ1-2; v_call: TRBV6-1; clone_size: NA; cdr3_aa: CASSWDSPYGYTF; cdr3_nt: TGTGCCAGCAGTTGGGACAGCCCCTATGGCTACACCTTC
d_call: TRBD1; j_call: TRBJ1-1; v_call: TRBV18; clone_size: NA; cdr3_aa: CASSPPGQTDTEAFF; cdr3_nt: TGTGCCAGCTCACCACCGGGACAGACAGACACTGAAGCTTTCTTT
d_call: NA; j_call: TRBJ2-5; v_call: TRBV7-2; clone_size: NA; cdr3_aa: CASSLRQQRETQYF; cdr3_nt: TGTGCCAGCAGCCTCCGACAGCAGCGAGAGACCCAGTACTTC
d_call: TRBD2; j_call: TRBJ2-1; v_call: TRBV27; clone_size: NA; cdr3_aa: CASSSRTSGGSSYNEQFF; cdr3_nt: TGTGCCAGCAGCTCCCGGACTAGCGGAGGGAGCTCCTACAATGAGCAGTTCTTC
d_call: NA; j_call: TRBJ1-4; v_call: TRBV4-1; clone_size: NA; cdr3_aa: CASSLLIYEKLFF; cdr3_nt: TGCGCCAGCAGCCTGCTTATTTATGAAAAACTGTTTTTT
d_call: TRBD1; j_call: TRBJ1-1; v_call: TRBV2; clone_size: NA; cdr3_aa: CASTRDRETEAFF; cdr3_nt: TGTGCCAGCACCCGGGACAGGGAGACTGAAGCTTTCTTT
d_call: NA; j_call: TRBJ1-6; v_call: TRBV6-1; clone_size: NA; cdr3_aa: CASTPTISNSPLHF; cdr3_nt: TGTGCCAGCACCCCGACGATCTCTAATTCACCCCTCCACTTT
d_call: NA; j_call: TRBJ1-1; v_call: TRBV12-5; clone_size: NA; cdr3_aa: CASGLGRGSLNTEAFF; cdr3_nt: TGTGCTAGTGGTTTGGGGAGGGGGAGTTTGAACACTGAAGCTTTCTTT
d_call: NA; j_call: TRBJ1-1; v_call: TRBV30; clone_size: NA; cdr3_aa: CAAHRVRAFF; cdr3_nt: TGTGCTGCTCACAGGGTAAGAGCTTTCTTT
d_call: NA; j_call: TRBJ1-3; v_call: TRBV13; clone_size: once; cdr3_aa: CASSWTGTGNTIYF; cdr3_nt: TGTGCCAGCAGCTGGACTGGGACTGGAAACACCATATATTTT
d_call: NA; j_call: TRBJ2-2; v_call: TRBV15; clone_size: NA; cdr3_aa: CATSSHSGELFF; cdr3_nt: TGTGCCACCAGCAGCCATTCCGGGGAGCTGTTTTTT
d_call: NA; j_call: TRBJ1-1; v_call: TRBV6-6; clone_size: NA; cdr3_aa: CASGRQNTEAFF; cdr3_nt: TGTGCCAGCGGGAGACAGAACACTGAAGCTTTCTTT
d_call: NA; j_call: TRBJ2-7; v_call: TRBV5-6; clone_size: once; cdr3_aa: CASSLGRGLSEQYF; cdr3_nt: TGTGCCAGCAGCTTGGGCAGGGGTCTCTCCGAGCAGTACTTC